These 24 T cell receptor beta chains were sequenced from one sample in a study of T cell changes during pregnancy in multiple sclerosis. TCRdb keeps only in-frame clones here, not all; method: immunoSEQ multiplex PCR. The sample shows under 75,000 clones, around nine tenths of them seen only once. Sample: peripheral blood, taken in the third trimester of pregnancy. All receptors derive from a female donor in good health, enrolled as a control in a pregnancy study.

The chain recombines TRBV28 with TRBJ2-3, with D hard to call. CDR3 size: 15 residues. V lost 6 bases and J 6 bases, leaving 19 bases between the germline ends. Per the germline V gene, CDR1 is MDHEN and CDR2 is SYDVKM. DNA for the CDR3: TGTGCCAGCAGCCCCAAAGCCCTAATGAGGGATACGCAGTATTTT. It translates to CASSPKALMRDTQYF. Drawing the rest from reference TRBV28 and TRBJ2-3, the complete variable domain is DVKVTQSSRYLVKRTGEKVFLECVQDMDHENMFWYRQDPGLGLRLIYFSYDVKMKEKGDIPEGYSVSREKKERFSLILESASTNQTSMYLCASSPKALMRDTQYFGPGTRLTVL.

The chain joins TRBV27 to TRBJ2-3; the match to TRBD1 covers 7 bases. The CDR3 totals 15 residues. V was pared by 6 bases and J by 0 bases, with 6 bases of the junction left unmatched. CDR1 and CDR2 (germline): MNHEY, SMNVEV (reference sequence). The CDR3 region has the DNA TGTGCCAGCAGGAACAGGGGCTACAGCACAGATACGCAGTATTTT. Protein: CASRNRGYSTDTQYF.

This clone was picked up one time. This chain links TRBV19 with TRBJ1-1; D is unclear. The germline V and J ends were trimmed by 5 bases and 1 base, with 14 bases remaining between them. The CDR3 has 15 amino acids. CDR1 is LNHDA, CDR2 SQIVND, per germline (reference sequence). CDR3 amino acids: CASSSQVDKNTEAFF. CDR3 nucleotides: TGTGCCAGTAGTTCCCAGGTAGACAAGAACACTGAAGCTTTCTTT. Using reference TRBV19 and TRBJ1-1 for the parts outside the CDR3, the full variable domain is DGGITQSPKYLFRKEGQNVTLSCEQNLNHDAMYWYRQDPGQGLRLIYYSQIVNDFQKGDIAEGYSVSREKKESFPLTVTSAQKNPTAFYLCASSSQVDKNTEAFFGQGTRLTVV.

This sequence joins TRBV9 and TRBJ2-3; the match to TRBD1 covers 7 bases. The CDR3 totals 12 residues. With 4 bases clipped from V and 8 bases from J, the junction kept 4 bases outside the gene matches. The germline V gene encodes CDR1 SGDLS and CDR2 YYNGEE. The CDR3 DNA reads TGTGCCAGCAGCATCCCAGGGGGTACGCAGTATTTT. Translation gives CASSIPGGTQYF.

This clone occurred a few times. CDR3 sequence reads: CAWKGKGVTEAFF. In DNA, the CDR3 is TGTGCCTGGAAAGGGAAGGGAGTCACTGAAGCTTTCTTT. The chain combines TRBV30 with TRBJ1-1; D not resolved. CDR1 is GTSNPN, CDR2 SVGIG, per germline (reference sequence). The CDR3 is 13 amino acids. Trimming removed 4 bases from V and 4 bases from J, with 13 bases in between.

The chain carries TRBV29-1 and TRBJ1-1; 9 bases map to TRBD1. CDR1 is SQVTM, CDR2 ANQGSEA, per germline. J was trimmed by 7 bases and V by 4 bases; bases with no gene match: 13. CDR3 length: 15 residues. The CDR3 coding sequence is TGCAGCGTTGTGAGGTGGGGGACAGGGCAGGATGAAGCTTTCTTT. This encodes CSVVRWGTGQDEAFF.

The chain employs TRBV7-9 and TRBJ2-2; TRBD2 matches 9 bases. Per the germline V gene, CDR1 is SEHNR and CDR2 is FQNEAQ (reference sequence). J was trimmed by 4 bases and V by 1 base; bases with no gene match: 4. CDR3 size: 16 residues. CDR3 nucleotides: TGTGCCAGCAGCTTAGTAGTAGCGGGGGTCACCGGGGAGCTGTTTTTT. It specifies CASSLVVAGVTGELFF.

The CDR3 nucleotides are TGTGCCAGCAGCGGGGGGGGATACAATGAGCAGTTCTTC. Its translation: CASSGGGYNEQFF. The chain combines TRBV7-9 with TRBJ2-1; 7 bases fit TRBD2. Germline CDR1 is SEHNR and CDR2 is FQNEAQ (reference sequence). The CDR3 has 13 amino acids. V lost 5 bases to trimming and J lost 4 bases; unmatched junction nucleotides: 2.

The V call is TRBV7-8, the J call TRBJ1-4, with TRBD1 matching 8 bases. V shed 5 bases, J shed 5 bases, and the junction held 10 bases outside the gene matches. The CDR3 totals 16 residues. Germline lookup yields CDR1 SGHVS and CDR2 FQNEAQ. CDR3 sequence: CASSRGRQGKNEKLFF. Here the CDR3 DNA reads TGTGCCAGCAGCCGCGGCCGACAGGGGAAAAATGAAAAACTGTTTTTT.

The chain uses TRBV28 and TRBJ1-1; 10 bases fit TRBD1. The trim removed 6 bases at V and 7 bases at J, leaving 5 bases unmatched. CDR1 and CDR2 from the germline V gene are MDHEN and SYDVKM. This CDR3 contains 13 residues. CDR3 nucleotides: TGTGCCAGCAGCCCGGGACAGGGGTATGAAGCTTTCTTT. It encodes CASSPGQGYEAFF.

This chain uses TRBV9 with TRBJ1-6; 7 bases match TRBD1. Germline V lookup: CDR1 SGDLS, CDR2 YYNGEE. J was trimmed by 7 bases and V by 4 bases; bases with no gene match: 2. The CDR3 is 13 amino acids. The CDR3 reads CASSRQGNSPLHF. The DNA of the CDR3 is TGTGCCAGCAGCCGACAGGGAAATTCACCCCTCCACTTT.

The chain recombines TRBV10-3 with TRBJ1-5; D is unclear. CDR1 and CDR2 from the germline V gene are ENHRY and SYGVKD. Trimming removed 3 bases from V and 0 bases from J, with 3 bases in between. CDR3 length equals 13 residues. The CDR3 nucleotides are TGTGCCATCAGTGACAGTAGCAATCAGCCCCAGCATTTT. This sequence encodes CAISDSSNQPQHF.

This clone was detected only once. The chain carries TRBV7-9 and TRBJ1-2; 10 nucleotides line up with TRBD1. After removal of 4 bases from V and 4 bases from J, the junction contained 6 bases not matched to a gene. The germline gives CDR1 SEHNR, CDR2 FQNEAQ (reference sequence). CDR3 length: 15 residues. The CDR3 here is CASSSGQGVSYGYTF. In DNA form, the CDR3 reads TGTGCCAGCAGCTCTGGACAGGGGGTTAGCTATGGCTACACCTTC.

The chain has TRBV6-5 and TRBJ1-1; 7 positions agree with TRBD1. Per the germline V gene, CDR1 is MNHEY and CDR2 is SVGAGI. V lost 4 bases, J lost 1 base, and 9 bases stayed unmatched. The CDR3 loop spans 16 amino acids. The CDR3 here is CASSLQGKIENTEAFF. CDR3 in DNA: TGTGCCAGCAGTTTACAGGGGAAAATTGAGAACACTGAAGCTTTCTTT.

The chain links TRBV14 to TRBJ1-6, with 8 nucleotides matching TRBD1. J was trimmed by 8 bases and V by 4 bases; bases with no gene match: 7. The CDR3 sequence is 15 residues long. CDR1 is SGHDN, CDR2 FVKESK, per germline. The chain's CDR3 is CASSPGDRGYSPLHF. CDR3 bases: TGTGCCAGCAGCCCGGGCGACAGGGGTTATTCACCCCTCCACTTT.

The chain links TRBV18 to TRBJ2-3, with D possibly TRBD2 on 5 matching bases. The ends were cut back, 2 bases at V and 5 bases at J, with 11 bases in the middle. The V gene's germline CDR1 is KGHSH and CDR2 LQKENI. CDR3 length: 14 amino acids. Here the CDR3 reads CASSPKAVRDTQYF. CDR3 DNA: TGTGCCAGCTCACCAAAAGCGGTGAGAGATACGCAGTATTTT.

The V and J genes are TRBV2 and TRBJ1-1; 12 nucleotides match TRBD1. The ends lost 6 bases at V and 10 bases at J; junction bases unmatched: 9. The CDR3 is 14 amino acids. CDR1 and CDR2 (germline): SNHLY, FYNNEI. DNA for the CDR3: TGTGCCAGCAGAGTGGGGGACAGGGGGCGCGGAGCTTTCTTT. Translated, it gives CASRVGDRGRGAFF.

In DNA form, the CDR3 reads TGTGCCAGCAGCCTCTGGGGAGGAACACACACAGATACGCAGTATTTT. Translated, it gives CASSLWGGTHTDTQYF. J is TRBJ2-3 and V is TRBV13; D might be TRBD2 (6 bases). The CDR3 has 16 residues. V was pared by 5 bases and J by 2 bases, with 17 bases between. CDR1 is PRHDT and CDR2 is FYEKMQ in the germline V gene (reference sequence).

The V gene is TRBV14, the J gene TRBJ1-2; TRBD1 aligns across 7 bases. This CDR3 contains 15 residues. V shed 0 bases and J 6 bases; nucleotides not matched to a gene: 7. Germline CDR1 and CDR2: SGHDN and FVKESK. The CDR3 DNA is TGTGCCAGCAGCCAAGATTGGCGACAGGGAGATGGCTACACCTTC. The encoded protein is CASSQDWRQGDGYTF.

The rearrangement links TRBV5-5 to TRBJ2-7; 10 positions match TRBD1. This CDR3 region has 15 residues. The V segment lost 4 bases and the J segment 3 bases; nucleotides outside the gene matches: 7. Germline CDR1 reads SGHKS; CDR2 reads YYEKEE (reference sequence). CDR3 nucleotide sequence: TGTGCCAGCAGCCCCGGGACAGGGGCAAACTACGAGCAGTACTTC. Protein: CASSPGTGANYEQYF.

This clone has only a few counts. The gene calls are TRBV18 and TRBJ1-3; TRBD1 agrees at 7 bases. CDR1 is KGHSH, CDR2 LQKENI, per germline. This CDR3 spans 15 amino acids. Unmatched junction bases numbered 6, after V lost 4 bases and J lost 3 bases. The DNA of the CDR3 is TGTGCCAGCTCACAAAGACAGGGATTTGGAAACACCATATATTTT. It specifies CASSQRQGFGNTIYF.

The gene calls are TRBV7-8 and TRBJ2-7; 9 bases are a match to TRBD2. With 1 base clipped from V and 4 bases from J, the junction kept 5 bases outside the gene matches. The length of the CDR3 is 15 residues. CDR1 SGHVS and CDR2 FQNEAQ come from the germline V gene. CDR3 sequence (DNA): TGTGCCAGCAGCTTAGGAGCGGGGGGAATTTACGAGCAGTACTTC. Encoded protein: CASSLGAGGIYEQYF.

The genes are TRBV6-5 and TRBJ1-1, with TRBD1 matching over 7 bases. There are 14 residues in the CDR3. CDR1 is MNHEY, CDR2 SVGAGI, per germline. J gave up 0 bases and V 6 bases, and 4 bases lay outside the gene matches. As DNA, the CDR3 is TGTGCCAGCAGCGCGGGACAGTTGAACACTGAAGCTTTCTTT. Residues: CASSAGQLNTEAFF.

The rearrangement links TRBV6-1 to TRBJ1-2, with 9 bases that match TRBD1. The V gene end was trimmed by 8 bases and the J gene end by 5 bases; junction bases not matched to a gene: 9. CDR1 and CDR2 (germline): MNHNS, SASEGT. The CDR3 length is 14 residues. The CDR3 spells CASGGDRAGYGYTF. DNA for the CDR3: TGTGCCAGCGGGGGGGACAGGGCAGGATATGGCTACACCTTC.